The source of this T cell receptor (beta chain) is a study of Ad26.COV2.S vaccination and SARS-CoV-2 variants. Background on the study: Ad26.COV2.S given intramuscularly, once or twice 56 days apart.

On this clone itself: Its antigen is not known. Relative to the germline gene, one junction end is altered; a read error may explain this.

The assay was immunoSEQ multiplex PCR, and TCRdb's table has in-frame clones only and misses some. In the table there are 350,000 to 500,000 clones, around 90% of which are singletons. The CDR3 runs 14 residues. In germline, CDR1 is MDHEN, CDR2 SYDVKM. Noted treatment: about 20 received Ad26.COV2.S at low or high dose, single or two shots; several received placebo; per-sample allocation not given. Sampling was performed 63 days after the first vaccine or placebo injection. The donor was a Boston adult aged 18-55 years. Study-wide findings and caveats: Quantification of TCR breadth and depth may have yielded underestimates of total T cell responses.

The material sequenced was peripheral blood, taken in a trial of Ad26.COV2.S vaccine versus placebo. The rearrangement uses TRBV28 and TRBJ1-6, with D uncertain. The receptor was derived from a person between 18 and 65 years old who received the Ad26.COV2.S COVID-19 vaccine or a placebo. CDR3 coding DNA: TGTGCCAGCACTTTACTGGAACCCAATTCACCCCTCCACTTT. Translated, it gives CASTLLEPNSPLHF. The variable domain in full, with the rest retrieved from reference TRBV28 and TRBJ1-6, is DVKVTQSSRYLVKRTGEKVFLECVQDMDHENMFWYRQDPGLGLRLIYFSYDVKMKEKGDIPEGYSVSREKKERFSLILESASTNQTSMYLCASTLLEPNSPLHFGNGTRLTVT.